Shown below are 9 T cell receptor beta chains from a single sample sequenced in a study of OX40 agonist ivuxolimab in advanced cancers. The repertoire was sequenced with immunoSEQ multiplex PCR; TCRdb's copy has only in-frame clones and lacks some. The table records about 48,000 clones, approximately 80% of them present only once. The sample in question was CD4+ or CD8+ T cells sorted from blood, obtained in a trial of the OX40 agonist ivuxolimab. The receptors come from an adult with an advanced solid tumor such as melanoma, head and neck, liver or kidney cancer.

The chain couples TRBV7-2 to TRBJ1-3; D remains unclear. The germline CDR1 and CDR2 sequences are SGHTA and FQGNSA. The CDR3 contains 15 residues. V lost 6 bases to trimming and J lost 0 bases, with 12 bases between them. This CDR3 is CASRSGASSGNTIYF. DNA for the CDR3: TGTGCCAGCAGGTCAGGCGCGAGCTCTGGAAACACCATATATTTT.

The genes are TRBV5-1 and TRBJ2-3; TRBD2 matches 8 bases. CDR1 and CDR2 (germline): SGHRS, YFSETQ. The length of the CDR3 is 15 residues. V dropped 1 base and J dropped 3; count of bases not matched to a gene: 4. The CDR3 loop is CASSLRGGPTDTQYF. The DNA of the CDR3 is TGCGCCAGCAGCTTGCGGGGGGGACCGACAGATACGCAGTATTTT.

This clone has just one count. CDR3: CASSPRQGMTTEAFF. DNA for the CDR3: TGTGCCAGCAGTCCCAGACAGGGTATGACCACTGAAGCTTTCTTT. V and J are TRBV28 and TRBJ1-1; 7 nucleotides match TRBD1. This CDR3 comprises 15 residues. CDR1 and CDR2 (germline): MDHEN, SYDVKM. The V and J ends lost 5 bases and 4 bases, in that order; junction bases with no gene match: 10.

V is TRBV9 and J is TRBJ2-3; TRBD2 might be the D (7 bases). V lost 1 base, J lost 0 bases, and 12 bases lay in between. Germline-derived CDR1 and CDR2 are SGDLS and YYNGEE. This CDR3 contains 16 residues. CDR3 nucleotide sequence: TGTGCCAGCAGCGTAAGGGGGGGCCAGAGCACAGATACGCAGTATTTT. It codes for CASSVRGGQSTDTQYF. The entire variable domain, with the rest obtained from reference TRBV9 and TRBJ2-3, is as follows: DSGVTQTPKHLITATGQRVTLRCSPRSGDLSVYWYQQSLDQGLQFLIQYYNGEERAKGNILERFSAQQFPDLHSELNLSSLELGDSALYFCASSVRGGQSTDTQYFGPGTRLTVL.

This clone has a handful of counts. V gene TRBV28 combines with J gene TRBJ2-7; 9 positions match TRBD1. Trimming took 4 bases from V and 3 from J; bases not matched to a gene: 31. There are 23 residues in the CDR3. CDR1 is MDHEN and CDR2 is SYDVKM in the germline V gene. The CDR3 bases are TGTGCCAGCAGTTCCCCCCCCCGGGACAGGGTTAAAGCCGGGACCACTTCACTCTACGAGCAGTACTTC. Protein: CASSSPPRDRVKAGTTSLYEQYF.

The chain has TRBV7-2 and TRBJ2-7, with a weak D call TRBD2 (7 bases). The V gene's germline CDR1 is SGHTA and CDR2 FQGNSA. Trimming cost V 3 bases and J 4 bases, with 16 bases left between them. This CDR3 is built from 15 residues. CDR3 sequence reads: CASSFMGGQGYEQYV. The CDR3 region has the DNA TGTGCCAGCAGCTTTATGGGGGGGCAGGGATACGAGCAGTACGTC.

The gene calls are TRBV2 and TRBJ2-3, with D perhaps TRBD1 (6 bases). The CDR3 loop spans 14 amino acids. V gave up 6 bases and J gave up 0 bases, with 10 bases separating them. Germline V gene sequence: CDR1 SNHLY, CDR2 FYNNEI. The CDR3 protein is CASRSTGSTDTQYF. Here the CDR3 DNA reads TGTGCCAGCAGATCGACAGGTAGCACAGATACGCAGTATTTT.

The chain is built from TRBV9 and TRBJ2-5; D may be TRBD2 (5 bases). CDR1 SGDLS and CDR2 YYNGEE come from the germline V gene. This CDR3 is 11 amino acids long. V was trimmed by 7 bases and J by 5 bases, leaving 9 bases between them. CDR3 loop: CASGGGETQYF. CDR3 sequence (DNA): TGTGCCAGCGGAGGCGGGGAGACCCAGTACTTC.

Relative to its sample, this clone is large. This CDR3 is CASSPGTALNIQYF. Here the CDR3 DNA reads TGTGCCAGCTCACCCGGGACAGCCCTAAACATTCAGTACTTC. The genes are TRBV18 and TRBJ2-4, with 7 bases aligning to TRBD1. The CDR3 is made up of 14 amino acids. V shed 3 bases and J 6 bases; nucleotides not matched to a gene: 5. CDR1 KGHSH and CDR2 LQKENI come from the germline V gene.